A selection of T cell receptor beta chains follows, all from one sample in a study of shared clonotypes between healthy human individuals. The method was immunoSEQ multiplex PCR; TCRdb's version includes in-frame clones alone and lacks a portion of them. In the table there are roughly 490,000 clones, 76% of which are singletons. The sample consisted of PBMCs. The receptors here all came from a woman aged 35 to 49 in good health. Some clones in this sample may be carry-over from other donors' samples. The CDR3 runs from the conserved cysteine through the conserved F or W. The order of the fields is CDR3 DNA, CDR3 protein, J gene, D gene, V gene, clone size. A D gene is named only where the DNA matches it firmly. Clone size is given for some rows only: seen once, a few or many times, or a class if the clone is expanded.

CDR3nt: TGTGCCAGCAGTTTCAGCGGGAGGCCCTTTTGGTTCTTC
CDR3aa: CASSFSGRPFWFF
j_gene: TRBJ2-1
d_gene: TRBD2
v_gene: TRBV27
abundance: NA

CDR3nt: TGTGCCAGCAGTGAGATCGGGACAGGTGCTACGGCGCAGTACTTC
CDR3aa: CASSEIGTGATAQYF
j_gene: TRBJ2-7
d_gene: TRBD1
v_gene: TRBV27
abundance: NA

CDR3nt: TGTGCCAGCAGCCAACAAAGAACGGGAGGCAACACAGATACGCAGTATTTT
CDR3aa: CASSQQRTGGNTDTQYF
j_gene: TRBJ2-3
d_gene: TRBD2
v_gene: TRBV4-2
abundance: NA

CDR3nt: TGTGCCACCTCGGGGGCCACAGATACGCAGTATTTT
CDR3aa: CATSGATDTQYF
j_gene: TRBJ2-3
d_gene: NA
v_gene: TRBV27
abundance: once

CDR3nt: TGTGCCAGTAGTAATTGGGACAGTAGTAGCACAGATACGCAGTATTTT
CDR3aa: CASSNWDSSSTDTQYF
j_gene: TRBJ2-3
d_gene: TRBD1
v_gene: TRBV19
abundance: NA

CDR3nt: TGTGCCAGCAGTTCCCCGGCTAGCGGGACTGTCGAGCAGTACTTC
CDR3aa: CASSSPASGTVEQYF
j_gene: TRBJ2-7
d_gene: TRBD2
v_gene: TRBV28
abundance: NA

CDR3nt: TGTGCCAGCAGCTGGGGCACAAGCTCCTCTGGGGCCAACGTCCTGACTTTC
CDR3aa: CASSWGTSSSGANVLTF
j_gene: TRBJ2-6
d_gene: NA
v_gene: TRBV5-6
abundance: NA

CDR3nt: TGTGCCAGCAGTGTCCGACCTCAAGAGACCCAGTACTTC
CDR3aa: CASSVRPQETQYF
j_gene: TRBJ2-5
d_gene: NA
v_gene: TRBV2
abundance: NA

CDR3nt: TGTGCCAGCAGCGTCCCGACGGGACTAGCGATGAATGAGCAGTTCTTC
CDR3aa: CASSVPTGLAMNEQFF
j_gene: TRBJ2-1
d_gene: TRBD2
v_gene: TRBV11-2
abundance: NA

CDR3nt: TGTGCCTGGAGTGGTAGGTTGAACACAGATACGCAGTATTTT
CDR3aa: CAWSGRLNTDTQYF
j_gene: TRBJ2-3
d_gene: NA
v_gene: TRBV30
abundance: NA

CDR3nt: TGTGCCAGCAGTGATCGGGACAGCCTAGCTTTCTTT
CDR3aa: CASSDRDSLAFF
j_gene: TRBJ1-1
d_gene: TRBD1
v_gene: TRBV2
abundance: NA

CDR3nt: TGTGCCAGCAGCTTAGAACAGAACACAGATACGCAGTATTTT
CDR3aa: CASSLEQNTDTQYF
j_gene: TRBJ2-3
d_gene: NA
v_gene: TRBV11-3
abundance: few